The 20 T cell receptor beta chains reported below all come from one sample, sequenced in a study of T cells in Graves' hyperthyroidism and ophthalmopathy. It was RNA transcripts that yielded the amplified TCR beta CDR3 regions. TCR CDR3 regions were first amplified by RT-PCR with HTBI primers. MiXCR, run by TCRdb on the multiplex PCR reads, gives a single entry per CDR3 protein. The sample carries over 700,000 distinct CDR3 sequences, about 17% recorded once. Sequenced input: blood. These receptor sequences come from a woman in her fifties or sixties with Graves' hyperthyroidism that later progressed to Graves' ophthalmopathy.

V and J are TRBV11-3 and TRBJ2-1; D call uncertain. CDR1 and CDR2 (germline): SGHNT, YENEEA. Between the trimmed V and J ends, which lost 3 bases and 6 bases, there was a span of 15 bases. The CDR3 runs to 15 residues. As DNA, the CDR3 is TGTGCCAGCAGCTTTAGACTCGCGGTCACCAATGAGCAGTTCTTC. Protein: CASSFRLAVTNEQFF.

V usage is TRBV5-5 and J usage is TRBJ2-2; D gene uncertain. CDR1 SGHKS and CDR2 YYEKEE come from the germline V gene (reference sequence). CDR3 length: 14 residues. V dropped 6 bases and J dropped 4 bases, with 13 bases sitting between them. In nucleotides, the CDR3 is TGTGCCAGCACAGGCCAGTGGAGCACCGGGGAGCTGTTTTTT. It specifies CASTGQWSTGELFF.

This clonotype was seen ten or more times. The rearrangement links TRBV20-1 to TRBJ1-5; unclear D gene. Germline V gives CDR1 DFQATT, CDR2 SNEGSKA (reference sequence). V was trimmed by 0 bases and J by 0 bases, leaving 6 bases between them. The CDR3 is made up of 14 amino acids. CDR3 region: CSARDTISNQPQHF. For the CDR3, the DNA is TGCAGTGCTAGAGACACAATTAGCAATCAGCCCCAGCATTTT.

The chain combines TRBV20-1 with TRBJ2-6, with 7 bases identical to TRBD2. Trimming removed 6 bases from V and 3 bases from J; junction bases left unmatched: 5. Per the germline V gene, CDR1 is DFQATT and CDR2 is SNEGSKA (reference sequence). The CDR3 totals 14 residues. CDR3 amino acids: CSAGGYGGANVLTF. The CDR3, as DNA: TGCAGTGCGGGAGGGTACGGTGGGGCCAACGTCCTGACTTTC.

In this sample, this clonotype turned up many times. The chain uses TRBV30 and TRBJ1-5; D is unresolved. Trimming pared 1 base from V and 5 bases from J, leaving 9 bases between. The CDR3 has 13 amino acids. CDR1 is GTSNPN and CDR2 is SVGIG in the germline V gene (reference sequence). The CDR3 bases are TGTGCCTGGAGTGCGAGGTCCGATCAGCCCCAGCATTTT. Its protein product is CAWSARSDQPQHF.

This clonotype turned up a few times. The chain recombines TRBV5-1 with TRBJ2-7; a weak D match, TRBD2 (7 bases). Germline V gives CDR1 SGHRS, CDR2 YFSETQ. V gave up 1 base and J gave up 5 bases, with 16 bases separating them. The CDR3 is 15 amino acids. CDR3 in amino acids: CASSLTGGLRDEQYF. DNA of the CDR3: TGCGCCAGCAGCTTGACCGGGGGGCTGCGAGACGAGCAGTACTTC.

This clonotype appeared many times. The gene calls are TRBV12-3 or TRBV12-4 and TRBJ1-5; unclear D gene. Trimming stripped 5 bases from V and 1 base from J, with 15 bases between. The CDR3 has 16 residues. CDR3 amino acids: CASSPNPLGSNQPQHF. The DNA for the CDR3 is TGTGCCAGCAGTCCCAACCCATTGGGGAGCAATCAGCCCCAGCATTTT.

This clonotype appeared a few times. The DNA of the CDR3 is TGTGCCAGCAGGGCTTTTGCGATAGGGTACACCGGGGAGCTGTTTTTT. Protein product: CASRAFAIGYTGELFF. The genes are TRBV27 and TRBJ2-2, with D hard to call. The germline V and J ends were trimmed by 6 bases and 3 bases, with 17 bases remaining between them. Germline V gene lookup returns CDR1 MNHEY and CDR2 SMNVEV (reference sequence). CDR3 length equals 16 residues.

This clonotype came up many times. This chain links TRBV3-1 with TRBJ1-2; unclear D gene. The germline V and J ends were trimmed by 0 bases and 8 bases, with 13 bases remaining between them. The germline V gene has CDR1 LGHDT and CDR2 YNNKEL (reference sequence). The CDR3 is made up of 14 amino acids. Here the CDR3 DNA reads TGTGCCAGCAGCCAAGATCTGGACGCTGAAGGCTACACCTTC. Translated: CASSQDLDAEGYTF.

This clonotype was counted at least ten times. This chain connects TRBV5-1 to TRBJ1-2; 7 bases match TRBD1. V lost 0 bases, J lost 9 bases, and 8 bases stayed unmatched. The germline CDR1 and CDR2 sequences are SGHRS and YFSETQ. The CDR3 loop spans 14 amino acids. In DNA form, the CDR3 reads TGCGCCAGCAGCTTGGTTTCGGGACAGTCAAGCTACACCTTC. Translated, it gives CASSLVSGQSSYTF.

The chain couples TRBV7-2 to TRBJ2-3; TRBD2 might be the D (6 bases). Trimming pared 4 bases from V and 4 bases from J, leaving 12 bases between. The CDR3 length is 14 residues. Looked up from germline, CDR1 is SGHTA and CDR2 is FQGNSA. CDR3 DNA sequence: TGTGCCAGCAGCTCTACTTGGGAGGCAGATACGCAGTATTTT. This codes for CASSSTWEADTQYF.

The CDR3 DNA sequence: TGTGCCAGTAGTTCCATGGGACGCAGGAACTATGGCTACACCTTC. Translated, it gives CASSSMGRRNYGYTF. The gene calls are TRBV19 and TRBJ1-2; tentative D call: TRBD1 (5 bases). The germline CDR1 and CDR2 sequences are LNHDA and SQIVND (reference sequence). There are 15 residues in the CDR3. V was trimmed by 5 bases and J by 2 bases, leaving 15 bases between them.

In this sample, this clonotype turned up once. One base away lies a much larger clone, so this may be a sequencing read error. J is TRBJ1-1 and V is TRBV30; tentatively, D is TRBD1 (6 bases). Trimming removed 3 bases from V and 4 bases from J, with 18 bases in between. The V gene's germline CDR1 is GTSNPN and CDR2 SVGIG (reference sequence). CDR3 length equals 15 residues. Here the CDR3 reads CAWSPLGGLGTEAFF. The CDR3 region has the DNA TGTGCCTGGAGCCCCCTGGGGGGGCTTGGCACTGAAGCTTTCTTT. The entire variable domain, with the rest obtained from reference TRBV30 and TRBJ1-1, is as follows: SQTIHQWPATLVQPVGSPLSLECTVEGTSNPNLYWYRQAAGRGLQLLFYSVGIGQISSEVPQNLSASRPQDRQFILSSKKLLLSDSGFYLCAWSPLGGLGTEAFFGQGTRLTVV.

This clonotype was observed at least ten times. This chain links TRBV20-1 with TRBJ2-7; the D gene is possibly TRBD1 (5 bases). This CDR3 comprises 13 residues. Trimming removed 4 bases from V and 3 bases from J, with 13 bases in between. Germline V lookup: CDR1 DFQATT, CDR2 SNEGSKA (reference sequence). The CDR3 region is CSATEDRYYEQYF. The CDR3 region has the DNA TGCAGTGCTACCGAAGACAGATACTACGAGCAGTACTTC.

The chain carries TRBV12-3 or TRBV12-4 and TRBJ1-1; 7 bases are a match to TRBD1. This CDR3 contains 17 residues. V was pared by 6 bases and J by 1 base, with 14 bases of the junction left unmatched. In DNA, the CDR3 is TGTGCCAGCAGGCCCCACAGGGACAGTGGATGGAACACTGAAGCTTTCTTT. The encoded protein is CASRPHRDSGWNTEAFF.

This clonotype was recorded many times. This chain links TRBV18 with TRBJ1-5, with TRBD1 as a possible D gene (5 bases). Germline-derived CDR1 and CDR2 are KGHSH and LQKENI. The CDR3 extends over 14 amino acids. V lost 1 base and J lost 3, with 7 bases in between. The CDR3 nucleotides read TGTGCCAGCTCACCACAGGGGAACAATCAGCCCCAGCATTTT. Its protein product is CASSPQGNNQPQHF.

This clonotype was detected ten times or more. This chain links TRBV18 with TRBJ2-3, with a possible D match to TRBD2 (5 bases). Per the germline V gene, CDR1 is KGHSH and CDR2 is LQKENI. V was cut by 2 bases and J by 0 bases, with 9 bases left in between. CDR3 size: 15 residues. Here the CDR3 reads CASSPDYRSTDTQYF. CDR3 DNA sequence: TGTGCCAGCTCACCAGACTACCGGAGCACAGATACGCAGTATTTT.

The chain recombines TRBV5-1 with TRBJ1-1; perhaps TRBD1 as D (5 bases). CDR1 and CDR2 (germline): SGHRS, YFSETQ. The CDR3 runs 15 residues. Trimming stripped 0 bases from V and 5 bases from J, with 14 bases between. The DNA for the CDR3 is TGCGCCAGCAGCTTGGCAGTGATAGGGACGACTGAAGCTTTCTTT. Encoded protein: CASSLAVIGTTEAFF.

The CDR3: CASSPEVAGWYETQYF. The CDR3 bases are TGCGCCAGCAGCCCCGAGGTAGCGGGGTGGTATGAGACCCAGTACTTC. This rearrangement joins TRBV5-1 to TRBJ2-5; TRBD2 matches at 8 bases. V shed 4 bases, J shed 5 bases, and the junction held 13 bases outside the gene matches. This CDR3 has 16 residues. CDR1 is SGHRS, CDR2 YFSETQ, per germline.

Comments on this clonotype: At one of its ends the junction is not consistent with the germline gene, which may arise from a read error. V is TRBV10-3 and J is TRBJ2-7; tentatively, D is TRBD1 (5 bases). Germline V gene data show CDR1 as ENHRY and CDR2 as SYGVKD. The CDR3 sequence is 13 residues long. In nucleotides, the CDR3 is TGTACCATCAGTGACGTGGACATATACGAGCAGTACTTC. It encodes CTISDVDIYEQYF.